This T cell receptor (beta chain) appears in the sequencing data of a study of blood T cells in healthy people across ages. This clonotype appeared a single time. What it recognizes is unknown. Together with a sample-barcoded 5' primer, a J-beta primer mix was included in a second PCR lasting roughly 6 to 12 cycles. Every cDNA was tagged by a template-switch adaptor with 12 random nucleotides. TCRdb ran MiXCR on the 5' RACE reads and lists one entry per CDR3 protein. This sample yields over a million distinct CDR3 sequences, of which approximately 59% are seen a single time; over 5.5% belongs to the top ten. V lost 0 bases and J 5 bases, leaving 10 bases between the germline ends. Germline CDR1 reads MNHEY; CDR2 reads SVGAGI. The CDR3 runs to 14 residues. Regarding the study as a whole: Estimated diversity, derived from one million T cells, was regarded as an underestimate.

The TCR was taken from a man aged 18 to 30 in good health. Sequencing input: blood. The V and J genes are TRBV6-5 and TRBJ1-2, with D uncertain. CDR3 residues: CASSYSPTIYGYTF. CDR3 coding DNA: TGTGCCAGCAGTTACTCGCCGACAATATATGGCTACACCTTC.